This TCR beta chain was documented in a study of blood T cells in healthy people across ages. This clonotype was counted ten times or more. The antigen is unknown. The CDR3 spans 14 residues. V lost 6 bases, J lost 2 bases, and 16 bases lay in between. Germline CDR1 is SQVTM and CDR2 is ANQGSEA. Study-level findings and limits: Diversity was higher, and naive CD4+ cells more numerous, in long-lived donors than in aged donors. Observed TCR beta diversity per million T cells went down as age went up. This fall followed a roughly linear course with age.

Primed by a sample-barcoded 5' primer and a J-beta primer mix, a second PCR proceeded for about 6 to 12 cycles. Every cDNA molecule carried a tag from a template-switch adaptor bearing 12 random nucleotides. TCRdb recomputed calls from the 5' RACE reads with MiXCR, one row per CDR3 protein. The table lists 1 million to 1.2 million distinct CDR3 sequences, roughly two fifths of them singletons, with around 13% in the top ten. Source material: blood. This chain uses TRBV29-1 with TRBJ1-2; a weak D match, TRBD1 (5 bases). The source is a man aged 18 to 30 in good health. For the CDR3, the DNA is TGCAGCGTGGGGACCAACAGGTTAAACTATGGCTACACCTTC. This encodes CSVGTNRLNYGYTF. The variable domain in full, with the rest retrieved from reference TRBV29-1 and TRBJ1-2, is SAVISQKPSRDICQRGTSLTIQCQVDSQVTMMFWYRQQPGQSLTLIATANQGSEATYESGFVIDKFPISRPNLTFSTLTVSNMSPEDSSIYLCSVGTNRLNYGYTFGSGTRLTVV.